One and the same sample provided the 17 T cell receptor beta chains below, sequenced in a study of control samples from healthy donors and cancer patients. Here immunoSEQ multiplex PCR was the method, and the copy in TCRdb shows in-frame clones only, minus some. The data contain 90,000 or so clones, 85% to 90% of them singletons. The sequenced material came from PBMCs. Every receptor here comes from a woman aged 45-60 years with colorectal cancer.

The chain couples TRBV6-5 to TRBJ2-2; a possible D gene is TRBD2 (6 bases). The CDR3 extends over 14 amino acids. The germline V gene has CDR1 MNHEY and CDR2 SVGAGI. The V gene lost 2 bases and the J gene lost 5 bases, with 9 bases spanning the gap. The CDR3 region has the DNA TGTGCCAGCAGTTACGGGGGGTTAACCGGGGAGCTGTTTTTT. It specifies CASSYGGLTGELFF.

The rearrangement uses TRBV6-6 and TRBJ1-2; D is uncertain. The germline CDR1 and CDR2 sequences are MNHNY and SVGAGI (reference sequence). The V gene lost 6 bases and the J gene lost 2 bases, with 10 bases spanning the gap. The CDR3 consists of 13 residues. The CDR3 DNA reads as TGTGCCAGCAGCACAACACCAAACTATGGCTACACCTTC. This sequence encodes CASSTTPNYGYTF.

This clone has just a few counts. The rearrangement links TRBV5-6 to TRBJ1-2; D unclear. CDR1 and CDR2 from the germline V gene are SGHDT and YYEEEE. The germline V and J ends were trimmed by 6 bases and 5 bases, with 8 bases remaining between them. The CDR3 runs 11 residues. DNA of the CDR3: TGTGCCAGCACAAACGGGTATGGCTACACCTTC. It translates to CASTNGYGYTF.

The chain employs TRBV5-4 and TRBJ2-7; D unresolved. The CDR3 is 13 residues long. Deletions cut 3 bases from V and 4 bases from J, with 11 bases between. Germline CDR1 reads SGHNT; CDR2 reads YYREEE (reference sequence). This CDR3 reads CASSSGPGYEQYV. The CDR3 nucleotides read TGTGCCAGCAGCTCCGGGCCCGGGTACGAGCAGTACGTC.

This chain connects TRBV10-3 to TRBJ1-2; D perhaps matches TRBD1 (6 bases). The V end was cut by 6 bases, the J end by 8 bases, with 16 bases between. Germline V gives CDR1 ENHRY, CDR2 SYGVKD. The CDR3 sequence is 13 residues long. CDR3 sequence: CAIRVRDKDGYTF. The CDR3 DNA is TGTGCCATCAGAGTCCGGGACAAGGACGGCTACACCTTC.

CDR3 nucleotide sequence: TGTGCCAGCAGTGGGGAATACATGAACACTGAAGCTTTCTTT. Amino acids: CASSGEYMNTEAFF. The chain employs TRBV2 and TRBJ1-1, with no clear D. The V gene lost 4 bases and the J gene lost 0 bases, with 9 bases spanning the gap. The CDR3 covers 14 residues. Per germline, CDR1 SNHLY and CDR2 FYNNEI. Filled out from reference TRBV2 and TRBJ1-1, the complete variable domain reads EPEVTQTPSHQVTQMGQEVILRCVPISNHLYFYWYRQILGQKVEFLVSFYNNEISEKSEIFDDQFSVERPDGSNFTLKIRSTKLEDSAMYFCASSGEYMNTEAFFGQGTRLTVV.

The chain couples TRBV4-2 to TRBJ1-1, with 8 nucleotides matching TRBD1. Losses at the gene ends were 0 bases for V and 7 bases for J; bases not matched to a gene: 10. There are 16 residues in the CDR3. Germline V gene sequence: CDR1 LGHNA, CDR2 YNFKEQ. CDR3 nucleotide sequence: TGTGCCAGCAGCCAAGAGTGGAGCAGGGGGCAGGATGAAGCTTTCTTT. Encoded protein: CASSQEWSRGQDEAFF.

The chain couples TRBV3-1 (or the pseudogene TRBV3-2) to TRBJ2-7; tentatively, D is TRBD2 (6 bases). The CDR3 runs to 15 residues. V shed 4 bases and J shed 5 bases, with 18 bases lying between them. Germline CDR1 is LGHDT and CDR2 is YNNKEL (reference sequence). The CDR3 DNA follows: TGTGCCAGCAGCCGGGAGGAGGGCAAGGACAACGAGCAGTACGTC. Its protein is CASSREEGKDNEQYV.

The chain is built from TRBV7-2 and TRBJ2-3; 10 nucleotides match TRBD2. Germline V lookup: CDR1 SGHTA, CDR2 FQGNSA. V was pared by 6 bases and J by 4 bases, with 7 bases of the junction left unmatched. This CDR3 is 15 amino acids long. Here the CDR3 reads CASRKGLAWADTQYF. The CDR3 DNA sequence: TGTGCCAGCAGGAAGGGACTAGCGTGGGCAGATACGCAGTATTTT.

The J gene is TRBJ2-2, the V gene TRBV3-1 (or the pseudogene TRBV3-2); D not certain. The V end was cut by 0 bases, the J end by 1 base, with 12 bases between. CDR1 is LGHDT, CDR2 YNNKEL, per germline (reference sequence). The CDR3 runs to 17 residues. This CDR3 reads CASSQDWVRRNTGELFF. The DNA for the CDR3 is TGTGCCAGCAGCCAAGACTGGGTCAGGCGGAACACCGGGGAGCTGTTTTTT.

The rearrangement joins TRBV5-1 to TRBJ1-1; TRBD1 agrees at 7 bases. There are 13 residues in the CDR3. With V trimmed by 3 bases and J by 7 bases, 6 bases remained unmatched. CDR1 and CDR2 from the germline V gene are SGHRS and YFSETQ. The CDR3 sequence: CASSYNRGGEAFF. Here the CDR3 DNA reads TGCGCCAGCAGCTACAACAGGGGTGGTGAAGCTTTCTTT.

The CDR3 sequence: CASSLEVGWSNQPQHF. The CDR3 nucleotides are TGTGCCAGCAGCTTAGAGGTCGGCTGGAGCAATCAGCCCCAGCATTTT. The rearrangement links TRBV7-8 to TRBJ1-5; D not resolved. V was cut by 1 base and J by 1 base, with 11 bases left in between. Germline V CDR1 and CDR2: SGHVS, FQNEAQ. The CDR3 has 16 amino acids.

The chain links TRBV6-2 or TRBV6-3 to TRBJ1-5, with 9 bases fitting TRBD1. This CDR3 is built from 15 residues. The V gene's germline CDR1 is MNHEY and CDR2 SVGEGT. The J segment lost 5 bases and the V segment lost 5 bases, leaving 7 bases of the junction unmatched. The CDR3 sequence is CASSPGTGKDQPQHF. The CDR3 nucleotides are TGTGCCAGCAGTCCCGGGACAGGGAAGGATCAGCCCCAGCATTTT.

The chain has TRBV5-1 and TRBJ1-2; 12 positions agree with TRBD1. This CDR3 has 18 residues. Losses at the gene ends were 4 bases for V and 1 base for J; bases not matched to a gene: 11. Per the germline V gene, CDR1 is SGHRS and CDR2 is YFSETQ. CDR3 protein: CASSRLGDRGRSNYGYTF. DNA for the CDR3: TGCGCCAGCAGCCGCTTGGGGGACAGGGGGCGCAGTAACTATGGCTACACCTTC.

V gene TRBV7-9 combines with J gene TRBJ1-2; tentatively, D is TRBD1 (6 bases). CDR1 and CDR2 (germline): SEHNR, FQNEAQ (reference sequence). The CDR3 sequence is 14 residues long. V was shortened by 5 bases and J by 6 bases, with 16 bases between the two germline ends. This CDR3 is CASSLRNSGDGYTF. CDR3 in DNA: TGTGCCAGCAGCCTAAGGAACTCAGGGGATGGCTACACCTTC.

The V gene is TRBV5-1, the J gene TRBJ1-1; D call uncertain. Trimming pared 1 base from V and 2 bases from J, leaving 9 bases between. Germline V gene sequence: CDR1 SGHRS, CDR2 YFSETQ. This CDR3 spans 14 amino acids. CDR3 sequence reads: CASSLTPGNTEAFF. DNA for the CDR3: TGCGCCAGCAGCTTGACCCCAGGAAACACTGAAGCTTTCTTT.

V and J are TRBV2 and TRBJ2-5; 7 nucleotides line up with TRBD2. Germline assignment: CDR1 SNHLY and CDR2 FYNNEI. This CDR3 has 13 residues. J gave up 4 bases and V 7 bases, and 6 bases lay outside the gene matches. The DNA of the CDR3 is TGTGCCAGCACATGGGAGGGTAGAGAGACCCAGTACTTC. Its protein is CASTWEGRETQYF.